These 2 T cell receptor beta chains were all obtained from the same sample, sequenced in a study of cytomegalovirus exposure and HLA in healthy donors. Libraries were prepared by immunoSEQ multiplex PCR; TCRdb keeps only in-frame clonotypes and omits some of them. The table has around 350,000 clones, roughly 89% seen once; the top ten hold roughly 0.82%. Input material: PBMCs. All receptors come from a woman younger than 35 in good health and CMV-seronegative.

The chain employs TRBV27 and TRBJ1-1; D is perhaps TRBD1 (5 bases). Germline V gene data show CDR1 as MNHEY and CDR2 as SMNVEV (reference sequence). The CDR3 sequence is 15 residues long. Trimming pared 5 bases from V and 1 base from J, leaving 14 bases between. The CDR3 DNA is TGTGCCAGCAGTCCCACGCGACAGTGGAACACTGAAGCTTTCTTT. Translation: CASSPTRQWNTEAFF.

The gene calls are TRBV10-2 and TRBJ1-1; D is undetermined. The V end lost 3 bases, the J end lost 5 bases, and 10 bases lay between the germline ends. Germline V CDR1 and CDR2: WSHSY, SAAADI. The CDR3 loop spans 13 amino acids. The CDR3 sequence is CASSDGPGTEAFF. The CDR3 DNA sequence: TGCGCCAGCAGTGACGGGCCGGGGACTGAAGCTTTCTTT.